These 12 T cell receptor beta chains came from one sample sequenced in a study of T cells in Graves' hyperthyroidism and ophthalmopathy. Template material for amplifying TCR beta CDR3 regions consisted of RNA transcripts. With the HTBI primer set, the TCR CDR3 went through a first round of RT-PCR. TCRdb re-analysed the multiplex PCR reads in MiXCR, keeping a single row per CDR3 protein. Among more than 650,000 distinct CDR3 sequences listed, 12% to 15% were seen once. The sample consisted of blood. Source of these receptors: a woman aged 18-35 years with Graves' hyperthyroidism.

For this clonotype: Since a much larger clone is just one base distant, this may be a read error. CDR3 amino acids: CASSLDTAQETRYF. The CDR3 DNA is TGTGCCAGCAGCTTAGATACCGCACAAGAGACCCGGTACTTC. The J gene is TRBJ2-5, the V gene TRBV13; D not certain. Per the germline V gene, CDR1 is PRHDT and CDR2 is FYEKMQ (reference sequence). The CDR3 has 14 amino acids.

The CDR3 DNA reads TGTGCCAGTAGTATTCACGGGAGTGTTTCCGGGGAGCTGTTTTTT. It encodes CASSIHGSVSGELFF. The chain links TRBV19 to TRBJ2-2; a possible D gene is TRBD2 (6 bases). The CDR3 has 15 residues. V lost 3 bases and J lost 6, with 14 bases in between. CDR1 is LNHDA and CDR2 is SQIVND in the germline V gene (reference sequence).

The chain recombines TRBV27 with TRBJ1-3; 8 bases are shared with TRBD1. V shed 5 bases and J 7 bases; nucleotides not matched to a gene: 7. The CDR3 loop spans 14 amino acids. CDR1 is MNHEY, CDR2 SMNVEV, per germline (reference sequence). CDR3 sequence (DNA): TGTGCCAGCAGTCGGACAGGGCAGGTGAACACCATATATTTT. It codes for CASSRTGQVNTIYF.

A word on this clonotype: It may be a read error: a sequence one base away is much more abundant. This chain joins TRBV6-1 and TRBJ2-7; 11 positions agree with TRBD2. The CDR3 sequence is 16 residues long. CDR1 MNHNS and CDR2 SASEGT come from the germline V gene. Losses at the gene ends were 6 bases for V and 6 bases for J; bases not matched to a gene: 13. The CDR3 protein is CASRSILGLAGGEQYF. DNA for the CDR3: TGTGCCAGCAGGTCTATATTAGGACTAGCGGGCGGCGAGCAGTACTTC.

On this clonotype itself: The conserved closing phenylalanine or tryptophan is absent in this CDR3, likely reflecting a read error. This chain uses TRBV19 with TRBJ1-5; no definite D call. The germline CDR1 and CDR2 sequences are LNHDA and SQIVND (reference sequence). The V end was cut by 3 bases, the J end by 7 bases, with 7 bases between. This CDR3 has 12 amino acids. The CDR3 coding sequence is TGTGCCAGTAGTATTGACTGGCAGCCCCAGCATCTT. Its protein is CASSIDWQPQHL.

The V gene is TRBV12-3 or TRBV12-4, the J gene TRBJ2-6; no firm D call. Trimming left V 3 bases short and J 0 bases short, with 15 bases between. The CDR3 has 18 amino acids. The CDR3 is CASSFQANDLSGANVLTF. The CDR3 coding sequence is TGTGCCAGCAGTTTTCAGGCCAACGACCTCTCTGGGGCCAACGTCCTGACTTTC.

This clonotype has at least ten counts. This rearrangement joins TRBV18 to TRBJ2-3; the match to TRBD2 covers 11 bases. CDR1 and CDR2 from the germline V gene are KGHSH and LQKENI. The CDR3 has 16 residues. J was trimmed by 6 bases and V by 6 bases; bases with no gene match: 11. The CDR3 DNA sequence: TGTGCCAGCTCCAAGGTAGCGGGAGGGCCAATGGATACGCAGTATTTT. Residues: CASSKVAGGPMDTQYF.

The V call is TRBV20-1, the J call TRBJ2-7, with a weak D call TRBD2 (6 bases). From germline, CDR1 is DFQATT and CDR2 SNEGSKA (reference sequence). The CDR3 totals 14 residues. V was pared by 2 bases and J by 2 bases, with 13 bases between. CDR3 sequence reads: CSARSLALPYEQYF. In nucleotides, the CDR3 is TGCAGTGCTAGAAGTCTAGCGTTGCCCTACGAGCAGTACTTC.

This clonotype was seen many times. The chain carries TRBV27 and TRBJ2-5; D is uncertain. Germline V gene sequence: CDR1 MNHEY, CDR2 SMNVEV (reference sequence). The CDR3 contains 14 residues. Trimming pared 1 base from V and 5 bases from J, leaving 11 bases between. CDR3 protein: CASSLWGGSETQYF. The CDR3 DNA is TGTGCCAGCAGTTTATGGGGTGGGTCGGAGACCCAGTACTTC.

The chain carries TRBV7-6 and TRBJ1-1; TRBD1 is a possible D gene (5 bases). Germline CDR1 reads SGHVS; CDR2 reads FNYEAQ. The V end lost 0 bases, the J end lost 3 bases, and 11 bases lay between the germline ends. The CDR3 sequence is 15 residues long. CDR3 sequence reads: CASSLATGGDTEAFF. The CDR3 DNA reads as TGTGCCAGCAGCTTAGCGACTGGGGGGGACACTGAAGCTTTCTTT.

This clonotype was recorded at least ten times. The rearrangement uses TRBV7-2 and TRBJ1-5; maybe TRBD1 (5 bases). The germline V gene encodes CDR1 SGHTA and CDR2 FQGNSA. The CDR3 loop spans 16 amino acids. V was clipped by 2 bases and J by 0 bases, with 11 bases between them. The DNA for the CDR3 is TGTGCCAGCAGCTTAATGGGAGGGGATAGCAATCAGCCCCAGCATTTT. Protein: CASSLMGGDSNQPQHF.

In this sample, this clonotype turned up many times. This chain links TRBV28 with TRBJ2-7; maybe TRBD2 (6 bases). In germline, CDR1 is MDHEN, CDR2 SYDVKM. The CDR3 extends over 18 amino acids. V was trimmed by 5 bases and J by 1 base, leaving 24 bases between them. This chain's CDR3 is CASSPRYTLAPRSYEQYF. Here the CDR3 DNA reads TGTGCCAGCAGTCCCCGCTACACTCTAGCGCCTCGTTCCTACGAGCAGTACTTC. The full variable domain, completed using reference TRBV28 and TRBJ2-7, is DVKVTQSSRYLVKRTGEKVFLECVQDMDHENMFWYRQDPGLGLRLIYFSYDVKMKEKGDIPEGYSVSREKKERFSLILESASTNQTSMYLCASSPRYTLAPRSYEQYFGPGTRLTVT.